This T cell receptor beta chain derives from a study of T cells in Graves' hyperthyroidism and ophthalmopathy. Points from the study as a whole: Among thyroid clonotypes expanded above 0.001, most also appeared in blood.

The CDR3 covers 16 residues. CDR1 is MDHEN and CDR2 is SYDVKM in the germline V gene. Trimming stripped 1 base from V and 2 bases from J, with 14 bases between. Researchers barred patients who had uncontrolled infection, other autoimmune disease, pregnancy or lactation. The CDR3 regions of TCR beta were amplified from RNA transcripts. A set of HTBI primers served as the primers for a first-round RT-PCR of the TCR CDR3. Using its own MiXCR run on the multiplex PCR reads, TCRdb lists one record per CDR3 protein. In the table there are roughly 500,000 distinct CDR3 sequences, around 46% of which are singletons. Concerning this clonotype: Its antigen remains unknown.

The origin of this receptor is an adult woman with Graves' disease, either hyperthyroidism or ophthalmopathy (not recorded which). The chain carries TRBV28 and TRBJ2-5; TRBD2 might be the D (5 bases). Input material: peripheral blood or thyroid tissue (not recorded which). CDR3 sequence: CASSLFATRRQETQYF. Here the CDR3 DNA reads TGTGCCAGCAGTTTATTTGCAACGAGGAGGCAAGAGACCCAGTACTTC.